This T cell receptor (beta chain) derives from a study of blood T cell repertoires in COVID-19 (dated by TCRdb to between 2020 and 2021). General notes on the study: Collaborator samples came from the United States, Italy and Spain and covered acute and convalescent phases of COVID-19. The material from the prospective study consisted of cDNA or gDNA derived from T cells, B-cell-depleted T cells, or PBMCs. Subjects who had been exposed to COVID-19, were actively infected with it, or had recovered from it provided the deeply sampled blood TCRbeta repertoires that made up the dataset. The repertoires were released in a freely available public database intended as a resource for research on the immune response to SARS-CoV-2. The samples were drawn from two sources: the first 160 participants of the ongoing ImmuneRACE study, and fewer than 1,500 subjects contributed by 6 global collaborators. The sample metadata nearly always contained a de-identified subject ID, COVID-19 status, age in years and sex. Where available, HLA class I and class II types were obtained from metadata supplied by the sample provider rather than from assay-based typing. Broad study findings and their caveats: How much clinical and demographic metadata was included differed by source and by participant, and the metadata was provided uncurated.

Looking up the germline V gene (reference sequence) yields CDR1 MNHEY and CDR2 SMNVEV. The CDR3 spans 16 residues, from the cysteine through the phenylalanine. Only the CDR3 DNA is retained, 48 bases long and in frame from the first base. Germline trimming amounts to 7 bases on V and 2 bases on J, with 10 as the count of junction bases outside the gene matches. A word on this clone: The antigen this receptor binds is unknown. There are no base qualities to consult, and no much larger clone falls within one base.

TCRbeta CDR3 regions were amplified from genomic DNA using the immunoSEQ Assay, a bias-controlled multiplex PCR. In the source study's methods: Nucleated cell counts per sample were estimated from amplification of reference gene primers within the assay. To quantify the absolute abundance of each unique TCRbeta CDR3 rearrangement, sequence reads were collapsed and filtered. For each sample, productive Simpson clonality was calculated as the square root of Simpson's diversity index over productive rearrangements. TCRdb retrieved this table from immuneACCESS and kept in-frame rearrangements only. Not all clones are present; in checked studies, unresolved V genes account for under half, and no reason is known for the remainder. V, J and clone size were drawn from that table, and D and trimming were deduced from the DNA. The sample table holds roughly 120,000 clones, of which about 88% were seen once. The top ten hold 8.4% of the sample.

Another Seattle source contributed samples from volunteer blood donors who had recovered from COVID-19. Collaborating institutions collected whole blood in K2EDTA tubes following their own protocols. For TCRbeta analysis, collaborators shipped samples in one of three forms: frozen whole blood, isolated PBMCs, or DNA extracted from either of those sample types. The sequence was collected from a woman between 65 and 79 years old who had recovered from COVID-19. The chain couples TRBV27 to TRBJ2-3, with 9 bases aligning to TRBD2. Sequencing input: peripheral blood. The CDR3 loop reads CASIGVSGGVTDTQYF. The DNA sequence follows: TGTGCCAGCATAGGAGTTAGCGGGGGAGTCACAGATACGCAGTATTTT.